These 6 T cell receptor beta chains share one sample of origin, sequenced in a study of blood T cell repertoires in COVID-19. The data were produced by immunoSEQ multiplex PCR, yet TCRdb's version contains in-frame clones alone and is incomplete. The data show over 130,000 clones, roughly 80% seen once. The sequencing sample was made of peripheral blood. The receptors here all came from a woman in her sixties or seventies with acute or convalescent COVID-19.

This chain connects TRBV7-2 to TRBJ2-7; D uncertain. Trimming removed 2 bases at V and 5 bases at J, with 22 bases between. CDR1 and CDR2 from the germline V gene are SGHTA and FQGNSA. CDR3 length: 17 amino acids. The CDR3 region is CASSLRAQVGQYHEQYF. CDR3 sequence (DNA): TGTGCCAGCAGCTTACGCGCCCAAGTTGGGCAGTACCACGAGCAGTACTTC.

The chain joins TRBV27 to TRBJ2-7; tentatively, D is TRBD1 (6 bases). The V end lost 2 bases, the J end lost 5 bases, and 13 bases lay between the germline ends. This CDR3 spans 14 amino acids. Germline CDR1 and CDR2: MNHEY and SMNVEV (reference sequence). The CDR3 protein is CASSLDRWANEQYF. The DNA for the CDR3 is TGTGCCAGCAGTTTAGACAGGTGGGCCAACGAGCAGTACTTC.

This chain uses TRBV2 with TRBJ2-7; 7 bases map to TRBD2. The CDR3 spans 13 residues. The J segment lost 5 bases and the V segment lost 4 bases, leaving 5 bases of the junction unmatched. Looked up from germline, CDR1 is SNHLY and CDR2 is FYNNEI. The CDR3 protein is CASSGERDHEQYF. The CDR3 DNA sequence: TGTGCCAGCAGTGGGGAGCGGGACCACGAGCAGTACTTC.

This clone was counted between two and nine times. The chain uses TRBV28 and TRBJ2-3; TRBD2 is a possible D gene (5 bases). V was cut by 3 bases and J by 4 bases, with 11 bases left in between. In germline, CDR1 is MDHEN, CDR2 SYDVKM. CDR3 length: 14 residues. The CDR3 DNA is TGTGCCAGCAGTTTCAACCCGCGGGCAGATACGCAGTATTTT. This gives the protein CASSFNPRADTQYF.

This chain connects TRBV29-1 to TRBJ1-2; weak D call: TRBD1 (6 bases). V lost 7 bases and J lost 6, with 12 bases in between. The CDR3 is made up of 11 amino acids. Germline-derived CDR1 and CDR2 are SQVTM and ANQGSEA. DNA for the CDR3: TGCAGCGCGAGGGGGATAGATGGCTACACCTTC. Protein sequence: CSARGIDGYTF.

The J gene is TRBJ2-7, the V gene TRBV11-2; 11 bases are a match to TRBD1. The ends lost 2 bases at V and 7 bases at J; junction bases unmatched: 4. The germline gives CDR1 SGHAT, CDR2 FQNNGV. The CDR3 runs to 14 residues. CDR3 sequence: CASSLSDRGLEQYF. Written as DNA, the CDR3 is TGTGCCAGCAGCTTATCGGACAGGGGGCTTGAGCAGTACTTC.